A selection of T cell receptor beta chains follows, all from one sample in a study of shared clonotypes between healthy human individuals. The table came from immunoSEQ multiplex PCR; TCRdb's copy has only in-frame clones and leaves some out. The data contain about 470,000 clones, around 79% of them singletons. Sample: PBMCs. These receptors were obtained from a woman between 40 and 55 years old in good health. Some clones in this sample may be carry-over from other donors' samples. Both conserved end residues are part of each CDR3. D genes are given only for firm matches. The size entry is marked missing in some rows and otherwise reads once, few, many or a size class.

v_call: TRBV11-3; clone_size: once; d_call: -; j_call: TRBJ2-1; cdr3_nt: TGTGCCAGCAGCTTAGGGGCGGGATCCTACAATGAGCAGTTCTTC; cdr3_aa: CASSLGAGSYNEQFF
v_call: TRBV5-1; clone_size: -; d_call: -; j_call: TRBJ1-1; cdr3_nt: TGCGCCAGCAGCTTGTCGCAGGGTGGTGGTGAAGCTTTCTTT; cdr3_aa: CASSLSQGGGEAFF
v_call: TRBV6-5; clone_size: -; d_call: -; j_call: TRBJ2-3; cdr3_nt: TGTGCCAGCTCTCCAGGGTCTACAGATACGCAGTATTTT; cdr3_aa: CASSPGSTDTQYF
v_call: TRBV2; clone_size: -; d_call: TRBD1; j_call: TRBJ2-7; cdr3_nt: TGTGCCAGCGAAATGGACAGGGTTTACGAGCAGTACTTC; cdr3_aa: CASEMDRVYEQYF
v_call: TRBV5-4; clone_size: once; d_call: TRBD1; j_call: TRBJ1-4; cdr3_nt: TGTGCCAGCAGCGGGCGGGGAGGACAGGGTAATGAAAAACTGTTTTTT; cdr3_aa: CASSGRGGQGNEKLFF
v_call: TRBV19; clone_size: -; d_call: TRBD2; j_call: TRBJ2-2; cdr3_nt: TGTGCCAGTAGTCGAGTAGCGGGAGGGCTAAACACCGGGGAGCTGTTTTTT; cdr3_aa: CASSRVAGGLNTGELFF
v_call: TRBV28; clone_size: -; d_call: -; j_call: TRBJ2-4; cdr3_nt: TGTGCCAGCAGTACAGACCCCGGACACATTCAGTACTTC; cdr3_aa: CASSTDPGHIQYF
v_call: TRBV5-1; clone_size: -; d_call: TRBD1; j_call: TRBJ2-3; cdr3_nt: TGCGCCAGCAGCTTGGCGTACAGGGGGTTGGCAGATACGCAGTATTTT; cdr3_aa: CASSLAYRGLADTQYF
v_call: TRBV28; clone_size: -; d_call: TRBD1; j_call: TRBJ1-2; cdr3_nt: TGTGCCAGCAGTACAGGGGCCCTCTATGGCTACACCTTC; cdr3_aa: CASSTGALYGYTF
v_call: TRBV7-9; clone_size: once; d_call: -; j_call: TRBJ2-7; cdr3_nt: TGTGCCAGCAGCTTGACGAGTTTGGGCGAGCAGTACTTC; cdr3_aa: CASSLTSLGEQYF
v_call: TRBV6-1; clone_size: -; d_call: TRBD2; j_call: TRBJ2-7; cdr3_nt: TGTGCCAGCAGGCCGGGACTAGCGGGAACCTACGAGCAGTACTTC; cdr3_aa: CASRPGLAGTYEQYF
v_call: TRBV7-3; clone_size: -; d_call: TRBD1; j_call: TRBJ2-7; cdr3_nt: TGTGCCAGCAGCCCAACGGGACAGGGCGCGATATATTTC; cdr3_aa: CASSPTGQGAIYF
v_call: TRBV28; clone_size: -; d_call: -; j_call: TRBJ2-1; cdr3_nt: TGTGCCAGCACCATGAGGCGGGGTTCCTACAATGAGCAGTTCTTC; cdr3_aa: CASTMRRGSYNEQFF
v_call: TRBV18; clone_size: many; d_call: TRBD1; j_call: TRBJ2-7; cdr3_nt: TGTGCCAGCTCCCCCGAGGGACAGGGCGTAGGGCCTGACTTC; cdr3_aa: CASSPEGQGVGPDF
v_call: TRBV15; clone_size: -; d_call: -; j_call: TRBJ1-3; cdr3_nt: TGTGCCACCAGCAGAGAGTTCAGCAACTCTGGAAACACCATATATTTT; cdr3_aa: CATSREFSNSGNTIYF
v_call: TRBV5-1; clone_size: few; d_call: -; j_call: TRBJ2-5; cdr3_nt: TGCGCCAGCAGCTTAATGGGTTCGGCGGGGGAGACCCAGTACTTC; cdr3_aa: CASSLMGSAGETQYF
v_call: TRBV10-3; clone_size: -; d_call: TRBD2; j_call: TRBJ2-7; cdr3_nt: TGTGCCATCAGTGATGGCACTAGCGGGAAGTCTTACGAGCAGTACTTC; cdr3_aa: CAISDGTSGKSYEQYF
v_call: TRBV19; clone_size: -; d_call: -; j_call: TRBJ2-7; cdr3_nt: TGTGCCAGTAGTCGTCGCCAGGGTGGATCCTACGAGCAGTACTTC; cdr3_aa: CASSRRQGGSYEQYF
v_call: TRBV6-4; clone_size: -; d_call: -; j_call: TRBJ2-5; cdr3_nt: TGTGCCAGCAGTGACTTACGACAGGAGTCTCCTCGGGAGACCCAGTACTTC; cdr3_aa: CASSDLRQESPRETQYF
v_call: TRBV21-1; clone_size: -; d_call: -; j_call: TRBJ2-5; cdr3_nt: TGTGCCAGCAGGAGCGGGAGGGCCCTCCAAGAGACCCAGTACTTC; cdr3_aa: CASRSGRALQETQYF
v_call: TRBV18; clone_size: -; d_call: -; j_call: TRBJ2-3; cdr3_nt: TGTGCCAGCTCACCAGGCCTCGGGGATGCAGATACGCAGTATTTT; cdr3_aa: CASSPGLGDADTQYF
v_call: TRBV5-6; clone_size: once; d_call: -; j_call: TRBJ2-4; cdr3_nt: TGTGCCAGCAGCTTGGATATAGCCGGACTAAACATTCAGTACTTC; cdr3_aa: CASSLDIAGLNIQYF
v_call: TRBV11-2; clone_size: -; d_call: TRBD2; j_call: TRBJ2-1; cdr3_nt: TGTGCCAGCAGCTGGGGACTAGCGGGAGGGGCTGAGCAGTTCTTC; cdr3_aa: CASSWGLAGGAEQFF
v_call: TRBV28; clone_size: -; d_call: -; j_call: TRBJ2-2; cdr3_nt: TGTGCCAGCAGTTTATCCCCAGGGAACACCGGGGAGCTGTTTTTT; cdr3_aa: CASSLSPGNTGELFF
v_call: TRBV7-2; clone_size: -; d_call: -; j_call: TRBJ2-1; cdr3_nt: TGTGCCAGCAGCTTAGGGGGCGGAGGTGGACTGAATGAGCAGTTCTTC; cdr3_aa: CASSLGGGGGLNEQFF
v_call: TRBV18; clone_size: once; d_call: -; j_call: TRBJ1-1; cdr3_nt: TGTGCCAGCCGTGAGACAGCGAACACTGAAGCTTTCTTT; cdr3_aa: CASRETANTEAFF
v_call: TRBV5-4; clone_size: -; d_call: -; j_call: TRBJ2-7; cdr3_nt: TGTGCCAGCAGCTTCCAGGGAAAGATCAACGAGCAGTACTTC; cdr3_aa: CASSFQGKINEQYF
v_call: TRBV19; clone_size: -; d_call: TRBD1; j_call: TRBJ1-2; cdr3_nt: TGTGCCAGTAGTCCGGCTACAGGGGGATATGGCTACACCTTC; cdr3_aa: CASSPATGGYGYTF
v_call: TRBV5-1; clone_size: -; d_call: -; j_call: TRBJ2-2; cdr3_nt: TGCGCCAGCAGCCTCGGGCCAGGGGAAACCGGGGAGCTGTTTTTT; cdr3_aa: CASSLGPGETGELFF
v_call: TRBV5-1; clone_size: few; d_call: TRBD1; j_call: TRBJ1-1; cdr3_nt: TGCGCCAGCAGCTTGTCGACAGGGGGGAACACTGAAGCTTTCTTT; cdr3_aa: CASSLSTGGNTEAFF
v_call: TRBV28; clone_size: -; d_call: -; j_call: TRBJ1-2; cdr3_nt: TGTGCCACCGGGACATCAGGATCCTATGGCTACACCTTC; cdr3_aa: CATGTSGSYGYTF
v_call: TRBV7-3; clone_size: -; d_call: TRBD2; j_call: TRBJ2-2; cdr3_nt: TGTGCCAGCAGCTTAAATAGCGGGAGGGCGAGCGGGGAGCTGTTTTTT; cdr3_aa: CASSLNSGRASGELFF
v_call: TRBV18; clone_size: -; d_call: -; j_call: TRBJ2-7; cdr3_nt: TGTGCCAGCTCACCTTCAGGGGCTAACTACGAGCAGTACTTC; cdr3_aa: CASSPSGANYEQYF
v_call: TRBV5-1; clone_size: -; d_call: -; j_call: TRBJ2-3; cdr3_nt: TGCGCCAGCAGCTTTTGGGAAAACACAGATACGCAGTATTTT; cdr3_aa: CASSFWENTDTQYF
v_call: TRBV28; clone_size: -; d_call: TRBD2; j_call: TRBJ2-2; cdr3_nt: TGTGCCAGCAGGCGGGTAGCGGGAGCCCCCCGAGGCACCGGGGAGCTGTTTTTT; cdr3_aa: CASRRVAGAPRGTGELFF
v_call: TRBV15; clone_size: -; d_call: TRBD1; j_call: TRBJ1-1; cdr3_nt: TGTGCCACCAGCAGATTCACAGGGGTTGAAGCTTTCTTT; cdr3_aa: CATSRFTGVEAFF
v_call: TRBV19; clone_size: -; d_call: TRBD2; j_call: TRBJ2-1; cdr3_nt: TGTGCCAGTAGTATTTCGACTAGCGTCTACAATGAGCAGTTCTTC; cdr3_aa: CASSISTSVYNEQFF
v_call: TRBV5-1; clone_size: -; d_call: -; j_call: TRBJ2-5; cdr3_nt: TGCGCCAGCAGCTTTAGGGTTTTGGAGACCCAGTACTTC; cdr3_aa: CASSFRVLETQYF
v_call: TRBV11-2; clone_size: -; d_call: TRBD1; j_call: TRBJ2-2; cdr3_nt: TGTGCCAGCAGCCCCGGACCGGGACAGGGAACCGGGGAGCTGTTTTTT; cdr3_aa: CASSPGPGQGTGELFF
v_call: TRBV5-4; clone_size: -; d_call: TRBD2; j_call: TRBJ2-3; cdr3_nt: TGTGCCAGCAGCTTGGCGGGGGGGAGTGTCACAGATACGCAGTATTTT; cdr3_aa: CASSLAGGSVTDTQYF